This is a list of T cell receptor beta chains from one sample in a study of blood T cell repertoires in COVID-19. Produced via immunoSEQ multiplex PCR; TCRdb's table is partial and in-frame only. The table shows just under 60,000 clones, with more than 75% occurring only once. The sample comprised peripheral blood. The receptors were sampled from a man aged 80 or over with acute or convalescent COVID-19. Both conserved end residues are part of each CDR3. The order of the fields is V gene, clone size, D gene, J gene, CDR3 protein, CDR3 DNA. A D gene is named only where the DNA matches it firmly. Clone size appears in some rows only: once, few, many, or a class for an expanded clone.

TRBV3-1/TRBV3-2,-,-,TRBJ2-7,CASSLLYEQYF,TGTGCCAGCAGCCTATTATACGAGCAGTACTTC
TRBV5-4,-,TRBD2,TRBJ2-3,CASSKTGGNTDTQYF,TGTGCCAGCAGTAAAACGGGGGGGAACACAGATACGCAGTATTTT
TRBV19,-,TRBD2,TRBJ2-4,CASSFASGTSGPLGIQYF,TGTGCCAGTAGTTTCGCTTCCGGGACTAGCGGACCGTTAGGCATTCAGTACTTC
TRBV19,-,-,TRBJ1-1,CASSISVGPEAFF,TGTGCCAGTAGTATAAGCGTCGGCCCTGAAGCTTTCTTT
TRBV5-1,-,-,TRBJ2-2,CASSLVVFPNTGELFF,TGCGCCAGCAGCTTGGTCGTTTTCCCGAACACCGGGGAGCTGTTTTTT
TRBV4-1,-,TRBD2,TRBJ2-1,CASSQDSLAATYNEQFF,TGCGCCAGCAGCCAAGACTCGCTAGCGGCTACCTACAATGAGCAGTTCTTC
TRBV18,once,TRBD1,TRBJ1-2,CASSPLRDSNYGYTF,TGTGCCAGCTCACCTCTCCGGGACAGTAACTATGGCTACACCTTC
TRBV19,-,-,TRBJ1-1,CASAGEANTEAFF,TGTGCCAGTGCCGGGGAGGCGAACACTGAAGCTTTCTTT
TRBV7-9,medium-sized,-,TRBJ1-3,CASRSHRSSGNTIYF,TGTGCCAGCAGATCACACAGGAGCTCTGGAAACACCATATATTTT
TRBV4-1,-,-,TRBJ1-6,CASSQDRRDTSPLHF,TGCGCCAGCAGCCAAGACCGACGAGACACATCACCCCTCCACTTT
TRBV5-1,few,TRBD1,TRBJ1-4,CASSPGWAGGAHEKLFF,TGCGCCAGCAGCCCGGGATGGGCAGGGGGCGCCCATGAAAAACTGTTTTTT
TRBV7-9,-,TRBD1,TRBJ2-2,CASSISQGDTGELFF,TGTGCCAGCAGCATTAGCCAGGGGGACACCGGGGAGCTGTTTTTT
TRBV4-1,few,-,TRBJ1-4,CASSQAWAEKLFF,TGCGCCAGCAGCCAAGCCTGGGCTGAAAAACTGTTTTTT
TRBV13,-,-,TRBJ1-3,CASSLTRYSGNTIYF,TGTGCCAGCAGCCTAACTCGATACTCTGGAAACACCATATATTTT
TRBV4-1,-,-,TRBJ1-2,CASSQGYDRIYGYTF,TGCGCCAGCAGCCAGGGTTACGACAGGATTTATGGCTACACCTTC
TRBV3-1/TRBV3-2,-,-,TRBJ1-3,CASSLDMVSGNTIYF,TGTGCCAGCAGCCTGGACATGGTTAGTGGAAACACCATATATTTT
TRBV15,-,-,TRBJ1-4,CATSRDWAGPNEKLFF,TGTGCCACCAGCAGAGATTGGGCAGGCCCTAATGAAAAACTGTTTTTT
TRBV11-3,-,TRBD1,TRBJ1-4,CASSERRAGGREKLFF,TGTGCCAGCAGCGAAAGACGGGCAGGGGGAAGGGAAAAACTGTTTTTT
TRBV4-2,many,TRBD2,TRBJ2-2,CASSRTSGNGELFF,TGTGCCAGCAGTCGGACTAGCGGGAACGGGGAGCTGTTTTTT
TRBV7-8,-,-,TRBJ2-3,CASSPRVQQGTQYF,TGTGCCAGCAGCCCAAGGGTTCAGCAGGGTACGCAGTATTTT
TRBV6-5,once,TRBD1,TRBJ2-1,CASSLDRGDEQFF,TGTGCCAGCAGTTTAGACAGGGGCGATGAGCAGTTCTTC
TRBV7-2,-,TRBD1,TRBJ1-2,CASSGRSGQGVTGYTF,TGTGCCAGCAGCGGTCGATCGGGACAGGGGGTTACTGGCTACACCTTC
TRBV15,-,TRBD1,TRBJ1-4,CATSREGDSINEKLFF,TGTGCCACCAGCAGAGAGGGGGACAGCATTAATGAAAAACTGTTTTTT
TRBV5-1,-,TRBD1,TRBJ1-2,CASSLARDRGPGYTF,TGCGCCAGCAGCTTGGCCCGGGACAGGGGACCGGGCTACACCTTC
TRBV5-1,-,-,TRBJ1-6,CASSYEPGRESPLHF,TGCGCCAGCAGCTACGAACCGGGAAGGGAGTCACCCCTCCACTTT
TRBV3-1/TRBV3-2,-,-,TRBJ1-2,CASSPQANYGYTF,TGTGCCAGCAGCCCCCAGGCTAACTATGGCTACACCTTC
TRBV9,-,-,TRBJ1-2,CASSPGTQGYGYTF,TGTGCCAGCAGCCCAGGGACACAGGGCTATGGCTACACCTTC
TRBV3-1/TRBV3-2,-,TRBD1,TRBJ2-7,CASSQRQGEQYF,TGTGCCAGCAGCCAAAGACAGGGAGAGCAGTACTTC
TRBV6-2/TRBV6-3,once,TRBD2,TRBJ2-1,CASSHSGGANDEQFF,TGTGCCAGCAGTCATAGCGGGGGGGCCAATGATGAGCAGTTCTTC